The entry below gives a single T cell receptor (beta chain) sequence along with its context. Produced via immunoSEQ multiplex PCR; TCRdb's table is partial and in-frame only. This sample has some 190,000 clones; roughly nine tenths occur once, and the top ten carry 5.5% to 6%. This sample was taken from a study of Ad26.COV2.S vaccination and SARS-CoV-2 variants. Deletions cut 4 bases from V and 6 bases from J, with 10 bases between. Germline CDR1 reads SGHKS; CDR2 reads YYEKEE (reference sequence). The CDR3 is 13 amino acids. The source of this sequence is a human donor who had recovered from COVID-19. The chain is built from TRBV5-5 and TRBJ2-2; D is undetermined. The starting material was peripheral blood, obtained after recovery from COVID-19. In nucleotides, the CDR3 is TGTGCCAGCAGCCCCCCGGGCGCCGGGGAGCTGTTTTTT. This gives the protein CASSPPGAGELFF.